These T cell receptor beta chains were read from a single sample in a study of shared clonotypes between healthy human individuals. Sequenced by immunoSEQ multiplex PCR; TCRdb stores in-frame clones only, minus some. The repertoire consists of over 1.4 million clones, with approximately 97% occurring once and the leading ten covering over 1%. Specimen: naive CD4+ T cells sorted from blood. The receptors were sampled from a man aged 25 to 40 in good health. The CDR3 runs from the conserved cysteine through the conserved F or W. D genes are given only for firm matches. Only part of the rows carry a size: once, few, many, or a class if the clone is expanded.

NA	NA	TRBV5-1	TRBJ2-1	CASSLAADSVYNEQFF	TGCGCCAGCAGCTTGGCCGCTGACTCCGTTTACAATGAGCAGTTCTTC
NA	NA	TRBV6-5	TRBJ1-2	CASRGPGAPWGYTF	TGTGCCAGCCGAGGACCCGGGGCCCCCTGGGGCTACACCTTC
NA	NA	TRBV10-2	TRBJ2-5	CASSLGFETQYF	TGCGCCTCAAGTCTCGGGTTTGAGACCCAGTACTTC
NA	NA	TRBV28	TRBJ1-5	CASSLLPVNRAQHF	TGTGCCAGCAGTTTACTCCCCGTAAACAGGGCCCAGCATTTT
once	NA	TRBV5-1	TRBJ2-5	CASSFPNQETQYF	TGCGCCAGCAGCTTTCCAAACCAAGAGACCCAGTACTTC
NA	TRBD2	TRBV10-3	TRBJ2-3	CAISGLAVSTDTQYF	TGTGCCATCAGTGGACTAGCCGTTAGCACAGATACGCAGTATTTT
NA	NA	TRBV18	TRBJ2-5	CASSPRWRGQETQYF	TGTGCCAGCTCACCCCGTTGGCGAGGGCAAGAGACCCAGTACTTC
NA	TRBD1	TRBV19	TRBJ1-2	CASRDRGPPGGYTF	TGTGCCAGTAGAGACAGGGGCCCTCCGGGCGGCTACACCTTC
NA	TRBD2	TRBV18	TRBJ2-5	CASSPPTSGRQTQYF	TGTGCCAGCTCACCACCGACTAGCGGGAGGCAGACCCAGTACTTC
NA	TRBD2	TRBV29-1	TRBJ2-1	CSVSSGIRFF	TGCAGCGTCAGCAGCGGGATCCGGTTCTTC
NA	NA	TRBV2	TRBJ2-2	CASSGLTGELFF	TGTGCCAGCAGTGGCCTCACCGGGGAGCTGTTTTTT
NA	NA	TRBV10-3	TRBJ2-1	CAISESGLSSYNEQFF	TGTGCCATCAGTGAGTCAGGACTCAGCTCCTACAATGAGCAGTTCTTC
NA	NA	TRBV7-8	TRBJ2-2	CASSSPLRSALTGELFF	TGTGCCAGCAGCTCCCCGTTGAGGAGTGCATTAACCGGGGAGCTGTTTTTT
NA	NA	TRBV29-1	TRBJ2-4	CSAEAWEGVSAKNIQYF	TGCAGCGCCGAGGCATGGGAGGGGGTTTCGGCCAAAAACATTCAGTACTTC
NA	NA	TRBV7-2	TRBJ1-2	CASSLKLRPTF	TGTGCCAGCAGCTTAAAGCTTCGTCCGACCTTC
NA	NA	TRBV7-2	TRBJ2-3	CASRERPSTDTQYF	TGTGCCAGCAGAGAGCGGCCTAGCACAGATACGCAGTATTTT
NA	NA	TRBV19	TRBJ1-5	CASSISRQPQHF	TGTGCCAGTAGTATTTCAAGGCAGCCCCAGCATTTT
NA	TRBD1	TRBV15	TRBJ2-1	CATSRPGTGSSEQFF	TGTGCCACCAGCCGCCCCGGGACAGGGTCTAGTGAGCAGTTCTTC
NA	NA	TRBV6-5	TRBJ2-7	CASQGGEGIYEQYF	TGTGCCTCTCAGGGGGGGGAGGGAATTTACGAGCAGTACTTC
NA	TRBD2	TRBV7-2	TRBJ2-3	CASSLASSGSPPTDTQYF	TGTGCCAGCAGCTTAGCGTCTAGCGGGAGCCCTCCCACAGATACGCAGTATTTT
NA	TRBD1	TRBV2	TRBJ1-2	CASSGRQGNDGYTF	TGTGCCAGCAGTGGCCGACAGGGTAACGATGGCTACACCTTC
once	NA	TRBV6-1	TRBJ2-7	CASSTARNYEQYF	TGTGCCAGCAGTACCGCGCGCAACTACGAGCAGTACTTC
few	NA	TRBV7-8	TRBJ1-2	CASSLARVGYTF	TGTGCCAGCAGCTTAGCGCGAGTTGGCTACACCTTC
NA	TRBD2	TRBV10-3	TRBJ2-1	CAISPGLAMGIEQFF	TGTGCCATCAGCCCGGGACTAGCTATGGGAATTGAGCAGTTCTTC
NA	NA	TRBV5-8	TRBJ2-7	CASTPPTGRSYEQYF	TGTGCCAGCACCCCCCCGACAGGCCGATCCTACGAGCAGTACTTC
NA	NA	TRBV6-1	TRBJ2-2	CASTPGNTGELFF	TGTGCCAGCACCCCAGGGAACACCGGGGAGCTGTTTTTT
NA	TRBD2	TRBV9	TRBJ2-4	CASSVVAGGGNIQYF	TGTGCCAGCAGCGTAGTTGCGGGGGGTGGGAACATTCAGTACTTC
NA	NA	TRBV11-2	TRBJ2-7	CASSRTSAYEQYF	TGTGCCAGCAGCCGGACAAGCGCCTACGAGCAGTACTTC
NA	TRBD1	TRBV7-7	TRBJ2-2	CASSPGTGFPGELFF	TGTGCCAGCAGCCCCGGGACAGGTTTCCCCGGGGAGCTGTTTTTT
NA	NA	TRBV5-4	TRBJ2-3	CASSFLQADTQYF	TGTGCCAGCAGCTTCCTACAGGCAGATACGCAGTATTTT
NA	NA	TRBV7-2	TRBJ1-2	CASSSRQKLYGYTF	TGTGCCAGCAGCTCAAGACAGAAACTCTATGGCTACACCTTC
NA	TRBD2	TRBV4-1	TRBJ2-1	CASSPKTSGRDEQFF	TGCGCCAGCAGCCCTAAGACTAGCGGGAGAGATGAGCAGTTCTTC
NA	NA	TRBV2	TRBJ1-1	CASTFGGGDTEAFF	TGTGCCAGCACCTTCGGGGGAGGGGACACTGAAGCTTTCTTT
NA	TRBD1	TRBV28	TRBJ1-4	CASSPDRRSSGVLFF	TGTGCCAGCAGTCCGGACAGGCGTTCGTCCGGGGTGCTGTTTTTT
NA	TRBD2	TRBV27	TRBJ2-7	CASSLLTSGRYEQYF	TGTGCCAGCAGTTTATTGACTAGCGGGAGGTACGAGCAGTACTTC
NA	TRBD1	TRBV28	TRBJ2-7	CASSLFAGQGAGTYEQYF	TGTGCCAGCAGTTTATTTGCGGGACAGGGGGCAGGAACCTACGAGCAGTACTTC
NA	NA	TRBV11-2	TRBJ1-3	CASSLSVRSGNTIYF	TGTGCCAGCAGCTTAAGTGTCCGTTCTGGAAACACCATATATTTT
NA	NA	TRBV28	TRBJ2-1	CASSPEGSLRLYNEQFF	TGTGCCAGCTCCCCCGAGGGCAGTTTAAGGTTGTACAATGAGCAGTTCTTC
NA	TRBD1	TRBV18	TRBJ2-2	CASSPPGDRGTGELFF	TGTGCCAGCTCACCACCCGGGGACAGGGGGACCGGGGAGCTGTTTTTT
NA	TRBD1	TRBV2	TRBJ2-7	CASSDRDRPKTYEQYF	TGTGCCAGCAGTGATCGGGACAGGCCAAAAACCTACGAGCAGTACTTC